The clone carrying this T cell receptor beta chain has just one count. This table comes from immunoSEQ multiplex PCR, and its TCRdb copy is limited to in-frame clones, with some not included. The repertoire holds 20,000 to 30,000 clones, with approximately 87% as singletons. From germline, CDR1 is SGHTA and CDR2 FQGTGA. The CDR3 covers 16 residues. V shed 2 bases and J shed 0 bases, with 8 bases lying between them. The sample is drawn from a study of graft-versus-host responses after intestinal transplantation. The TCR originated in a human patient who received an intestinal transplant, so some T cells may come from the graft donor. The starting material was PBMCs, obtained 28 days after intestinal transplant. V usage is TRBV7-3 and J usage is TRBJ2-6; D unresolved. The CDR3 reads CASSLLGSSGANVLTF. For the CDR3, the DNA is TGTGCCAGCAGCTTATTAGGTTCCTCTGGGGCCAACGTCCTGACTTTC.